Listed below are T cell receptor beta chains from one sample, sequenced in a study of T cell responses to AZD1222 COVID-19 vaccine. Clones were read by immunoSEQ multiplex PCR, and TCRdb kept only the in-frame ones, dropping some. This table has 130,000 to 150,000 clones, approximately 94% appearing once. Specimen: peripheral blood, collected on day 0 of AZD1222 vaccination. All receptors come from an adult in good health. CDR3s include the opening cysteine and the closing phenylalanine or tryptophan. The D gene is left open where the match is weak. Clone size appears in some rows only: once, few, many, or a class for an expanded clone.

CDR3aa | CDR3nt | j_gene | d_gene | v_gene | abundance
CASTPGQNFNSPLHF | TGCGCCAGCACTCCAGGGCAGAACTTTAATTCACCCCTCCACTTT | TRBJ1-6 | - | TRBV5-1 | -
CASSPPGKTDTQYF | TGTGCCAGCTCACCCCCGGGGAAGACAGATACGCAGTATTTT | TRBJ2-3 | - | TRBV18 | -
CASSRPPMNTEAFF | TGCGCCAGCAGCCGCCCACCCATGAACACTGAAGCTTTCTTT | TRBJ1-1 | - | TRBV5-1 | -
CASSLATGTGTYEQYF | TGTGCCAGCAGCTTAGCAACAGGGACTGGGACCTACGAGCAGTACTTC | TRBJ2-7 | - | TRBV7-2 | -
CASSPGTALENQPQHF | TGTGCCAGCAGTCCCGGGACAGCCCTAGAAAATCAGCCCCAGCATTTT | TRBJ1-5 | TRBD1 | TRBV3-1/TRBV3-2 | -
CASSQDRGNTEAFF | TGTGCCAGCAGCCAAGACAGGGGGAACACTGAAGCTTTCTTT | TRBJ1-1 | - | TRBV3-1/TRBV3-2 | -
CASSPGGGRSYEQYF | TGTGCCAGTAGCCCGGGGGGAGGGAGATCCTACGAGCAGTACTTC | TRBJ2-7 | TRBD2 | TRBV19 | -
CASTPDRGDAGANVLTF | TGTGCCAGTACCCCGGACAGGGGAGATGCTGGGGCCAACGTCCTGACTTTC | TRBJ2-6 | TRBD1 | TRBV19 | few
CASSEEVGYNTEAFF | TGTGCCAGCAGTGAGGAGGTGGGGTACAACACTGAAGCTTTCTTT | TRBJ1-1 | - | TRBV2 | -
CASSPGETGGSPLHF | TGTGCCAGCTCACCAGGGGAAACAGGGGGCTCACCCCTCCACTTT | TRBJ1-6 | TRBD1 | TRBV18 | -
CASSLAQGFYEQYF | TGCGCCAGCAGCTTGGCCCAGGGTTTCTACGAGCAGTACTTC | TRBJ2-7 | - | TRBV5-1 | once
CASSYSGGRTDTQYF | TGTGCCAGCAGTTACTCGGGGGGGCGGACAGATACGCAGTATTTT | TRBJ2-3 | - | TRBV6-5 | -
CASSGGQGANNEQFF | TGTGCCAGCTCGGGCGGACAGGGGGCAAACAATGAGCAGTTCTTC | TRBJ2-1 | TRBD1 | TRBV18 | -
CASTPGGGGNTIYF | TGTGCCAGCACCCCAGGGGGGGGAGGAAACACCATATATTTT | TRBJ1-3 | TRBD1 | TRBV6-6 | -
CASSLGLTDTQYF | TGTGCCAGCAGCTTAGGGCTCACAGATACGCAGTATTTT | TRBJ2-3 | - | TRBV11-2 | once
CASSADNELRYTF | TGTGCCAGCAGCGCGGACAACGAACTTCGCTACACCTTC | TRBJ1-2 | - | TRBV9 | few
CASSLAQGTGNGYTF | TGTGCCAGCAGCTTAGCGCAAGGGACAGGGAATGGCTACACCTTC | TRBJ1-2 | TRBD1 | TRBV7-9 | -
CASSLSPNNEKLFF | TGTGCCAGCAGCTTAAGCCCAAATAATGAAAAACTGTTTTTT | TRBJ1-4 | - | TRBV7-2 | -
CASSQHTDTQYF | TGCGCCAGCAGCCAACACACAGATACGCAGTATTTT | TRBJ2-3 | - | TRBV5-1 | -
CASGRGQPQHF | TGTGCCAGCGGGAGGGGTCAGCCCCAGCATTTT | TRBJ1-5 | - | TRBV12-3/TRBV12-4 | -
CASSLGNQGGEKLFF | TGTGCCAGCAGCTTAGGAAATCAGGGTGGGGAAAAACTGTTTTTT | TRBJ1-4 | - | TRBV11-2 | -
CASSPRAQDNYGYTF | TGTGCCAGCAGTCCCCGGGCCCAGGATAACTATGGCTACACCTTC | TRBJ1-2 | - | TRBV3-1/TRBV3-2 | -
CASSQSGEQFF | TGTGCCAGCAGCCAGAGCGGTGAGCAGTTCTTC | TRBJ2-1 | - | TRBV9 | -
CASSLTSGRETQYF | TGTGCCAGCAGCCTGACTAGCGGGAGAGAGACCCAGTACTTC | TRBJ2-5 | TRBD2 | TRBV11-1 | -
CASSPGTRRETQYF | TGTGCCAGCAGCCCCGGGACCCGCCGAGAGACCCAGTACTTC | TRBJ2-5 | - | TRBV6-5 | once
CASSLGQLGNTIYF | TGTGCCAGCAGCCTCGGACAGCTTGGAAACACCATATATTTT | TRBJ1-3 | - | TRBV5-8 | -
CASTQGTSGNFEQFF | TGTGCCAGCACCCAAGGGACTAGCGGAAATTTTGAGCAGTTCTTC | TRBJ2-1 | TRBD2 | TRBV6-5 | -
CASSPSGTASYEQYF | TGTGCCAGCAGTCCCTCCGGGACGGCCTCCTACGAGCAGTACTTC | TRBJ2-7 | - | TRBV6-5 | -
CASSVEPENTEAFF | TGTGCCAGCAGCGTAGAACCAGAGAACACTGAAGCTTTCTTT | TRBJ1-1 | - | TRBV9 | -
CASSWGGAGNEQFF | TGTGCCAGCAGCTGGGGAGGAGCGGGGAACGAGCAGTTCTTC | TRBJ2-1 | TRBD2 | TRBV7-3 | -
CATSGQGRTGELFF | TGTGCCACCAGTGGCCAGGGACGAACCGGGGAGCTGTTTTTT | TRBJ2-2 | - | TRBV24-1 | -
CASSPLGGGGGTEAFF | TGTGCCAGCAGCCCTCTAGGGGGCGGTGGGGGCACTGAAGCTTTCTTT | TRBJ1-1 | TRBD1 | TRBV5-6 | -
CAISDTGELFF | TGTGCCATCAGTGACACCGGGGAGCTGTTTTTT | TRBJ2-2 | - | TRBV10-3 | -
CASSSAGGNYGYTF | TGTGCCAGCAGTTCTGCAGGGGGGAACTATGGCTACACCTTC | TRBJ1-2 | TRBD1 | TRBV6-5 | -
CASSLSNSREKLFF | TGTGCCAGCAGCCTGTCTAACTCGCGTGAAAAACTGTTTTTT | TRBJ1-4 | - | TRBV9 | -
CASSLAGTDTQYF | TGTGCCAGCAGTTTGGCGGGCACAGATACGCAGTATTTT | TRBJ2-3 | - | TRBV27 | once
CAWTPRDRANYGYTF | TGTGCCTGGACCCCTAGGGACAGAGCTAACTATGGCTACACCTTC | TRBJ1-2 | TRBD1 | TRBV30 | -
CSVEESWGTEAFF | TGCAGCGTTGAAGAGTCTTGGGGAACTGAAGCTTTCTTT | TRBJ1-1 | - | TRBV29-1 | -
CSVGRGGTNEKLFF | TGCAGCGTTGGTCGCGGGGGAACTAATGAAAAACTGTTTTTT | TRBJ1-4 | - | TRBV29-1 | -
CASSLAASRYEQYF | TGTGCCAGCAGCTTGGCGGCTAGTCGGTACGAGCAGTACTTC | TRBJ2-7 | - | TRBV5-5 | -
CAISKDRGSNQPQHF | TGTGCCATCAGTAAGGACAGGGGAAGCAATCAGCCCCAGCATTTT | TRBJ1-5 | TRBD1 | TRBV10-3 | -
CASSLSTSGYNEQFF | TGTGCCAGCAGCTTATCCACTAGCGGTTACAATGAGCAGTTCTTC | TRBJ2-1 | TRBD2 | TRBV7-6 | -
CASSPGGNQPQHF | TGTGCCAGCAGCCCGGGGGGAAATCAGCCCCAGCATTTT | TRBJ1-5 | - | TRBV6-4 | -
CASSGRTSGTSYEQYF | TGCGCCAGCAGCGGCCGGACTAGCGGGACCTCCTACGAGCAGTACTTC | TRBJ2-7 | TRBD2 | TRBV5-1 | -
CASRMLDSSGNTIYF | TGTGCCAGCAGAATGCTAGACAGCTCTGGAAACACCATATATTTT | TRBJ1-3 | - | TRBV6-5 | -
CASSPGWAIDYNSPLHF | TGTGCCAGCAGCCCAGGGTGGGCCATTGACTATAATTCACCCCTCCACTTT | TRBJ1-6 | - | TRBV9 | -
CAIKGTDSNEKLFF | TGTGCCATCAAAGGGACAGATTCTAATGAAAAACTGTTTTTT | TRBJ1-4 | TRBD1 | TRBV10-3 | -
CSVPARFRAPRVFGQPQHF | TGCAGCGTCCCTGCCCGTTTTAGGGCCCCTAGGGTCTTCGGTCAGCCCCAGCATTTT | TRBJ1-5 | - | TRBV29-1 | -
CASSQGQTAFF | TGTGCCAGCAGCCAAGGGCAGACAGCTTTCTTT | TRBJ1-1 | - | TRBV3-1/TRBV3-2 | -
CASSVGLAGYNEQFF | TGTGCCAGCAGCGTGGGACTAGCCGGATACAATGAGCAGTTCTTC | TRBJ2-1 | TRBD2 | TRBV9 | -
CASTGQGLNTEAFF | TGTGCCAGCACTGGACAGGGGTTGAACACTGAAGCTTTCTTT | TRBJ1-1 | TRBD1 | TRBV2 | -
CASSPDRGLYEQYF | TGTGCCAGCAGCCCGGACAGGGGGCTCTACGAGCAGTACTTC | TRBJ2-7 | TRBD1 | TRBV7-9 | once
CASSLEGQGARETQYF | TGCGCCAGCAGCTTGGAGGGACAGGGGGCGCGTGAGACCCAGTACTTC | TRBJ2-5 | TRBD1 | TRBV5-1 | -
CASSLVVTSYNEQFF | TGTGCCAGCAGCTTAGTAGTTACATCCTACAATGAGCAGTTCTTC | TRBJ2-1 | - | TRBV7-2 | -
CASSLAGQGSGYTF | TGCGCCAGCAGCTTGGCGGGACAGGGTAGCGGCTACACCTTC | TRBJ1-2 | TRBD1 | TRBV5-1 | -
CASSPQGTQPQHF | TGCGCCAGCAGCCCGCAGGGGACTCAGCCCCAGCATTTT | TRBJ1-5 | - | TRBV5-1 | -
CASSTARSDGYTF | TGTGCCAGCAGTACCGCCAGGAGCGATGGCTACACCTTC | TRBJ1-2 | - | TRBV2 | -